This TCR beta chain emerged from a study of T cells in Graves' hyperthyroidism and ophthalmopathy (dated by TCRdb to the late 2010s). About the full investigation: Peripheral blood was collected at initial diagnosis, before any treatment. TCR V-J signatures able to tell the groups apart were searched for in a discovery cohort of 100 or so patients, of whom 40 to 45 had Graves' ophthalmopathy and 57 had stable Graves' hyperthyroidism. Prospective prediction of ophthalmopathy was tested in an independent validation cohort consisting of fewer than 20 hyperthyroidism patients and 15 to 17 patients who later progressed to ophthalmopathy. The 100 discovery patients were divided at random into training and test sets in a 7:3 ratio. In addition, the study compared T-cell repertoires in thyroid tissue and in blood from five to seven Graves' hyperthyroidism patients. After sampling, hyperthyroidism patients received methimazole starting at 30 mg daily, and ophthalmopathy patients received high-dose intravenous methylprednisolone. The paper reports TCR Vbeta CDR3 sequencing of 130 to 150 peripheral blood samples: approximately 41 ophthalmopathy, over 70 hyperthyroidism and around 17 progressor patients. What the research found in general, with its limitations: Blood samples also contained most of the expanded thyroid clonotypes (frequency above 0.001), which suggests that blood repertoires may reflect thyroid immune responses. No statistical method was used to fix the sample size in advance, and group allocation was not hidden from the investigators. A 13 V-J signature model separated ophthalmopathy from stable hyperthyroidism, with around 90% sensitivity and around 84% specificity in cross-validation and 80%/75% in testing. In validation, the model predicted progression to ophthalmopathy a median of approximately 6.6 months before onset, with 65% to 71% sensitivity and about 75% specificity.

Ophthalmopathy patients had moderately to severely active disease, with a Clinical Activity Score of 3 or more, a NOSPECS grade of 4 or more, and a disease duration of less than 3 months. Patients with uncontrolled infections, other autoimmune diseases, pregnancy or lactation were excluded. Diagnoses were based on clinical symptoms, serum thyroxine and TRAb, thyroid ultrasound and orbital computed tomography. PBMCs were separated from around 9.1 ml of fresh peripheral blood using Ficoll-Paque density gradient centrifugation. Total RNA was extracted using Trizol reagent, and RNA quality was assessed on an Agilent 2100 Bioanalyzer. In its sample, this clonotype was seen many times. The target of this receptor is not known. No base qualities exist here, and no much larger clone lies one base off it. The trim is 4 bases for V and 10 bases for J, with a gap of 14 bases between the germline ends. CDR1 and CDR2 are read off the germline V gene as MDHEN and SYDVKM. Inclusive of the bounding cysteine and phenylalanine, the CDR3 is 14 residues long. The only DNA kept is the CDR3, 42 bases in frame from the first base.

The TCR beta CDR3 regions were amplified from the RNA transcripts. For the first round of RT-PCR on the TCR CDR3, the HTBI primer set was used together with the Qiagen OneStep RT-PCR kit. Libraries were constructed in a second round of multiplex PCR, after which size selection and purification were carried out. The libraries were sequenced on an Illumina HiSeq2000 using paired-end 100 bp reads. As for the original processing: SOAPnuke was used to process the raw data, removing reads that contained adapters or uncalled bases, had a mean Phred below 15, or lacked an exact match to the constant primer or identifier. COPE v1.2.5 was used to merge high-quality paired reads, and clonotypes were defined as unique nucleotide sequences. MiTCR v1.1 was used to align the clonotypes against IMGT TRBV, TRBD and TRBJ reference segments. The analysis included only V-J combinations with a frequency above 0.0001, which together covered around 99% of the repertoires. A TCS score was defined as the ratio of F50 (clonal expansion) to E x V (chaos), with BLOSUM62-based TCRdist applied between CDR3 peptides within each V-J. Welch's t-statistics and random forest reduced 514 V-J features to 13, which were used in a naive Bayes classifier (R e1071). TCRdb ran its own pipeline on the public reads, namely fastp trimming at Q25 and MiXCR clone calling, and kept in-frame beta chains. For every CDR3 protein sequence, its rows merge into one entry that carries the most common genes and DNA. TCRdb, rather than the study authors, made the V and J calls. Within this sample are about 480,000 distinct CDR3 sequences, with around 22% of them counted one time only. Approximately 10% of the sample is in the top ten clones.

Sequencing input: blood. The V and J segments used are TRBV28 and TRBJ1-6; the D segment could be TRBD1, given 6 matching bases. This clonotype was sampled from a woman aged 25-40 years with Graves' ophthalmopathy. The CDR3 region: CASSYQGRQSPLHF. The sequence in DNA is TGTGCCAGCAGTTACCAGGGGCGGCAGTCACCCCTCCACTTT.